This is a list of T cell receptor beta chains from one sample in a study of human T cells and chemical hapten exposure. One entry per CDR3 protein results from TCRdb running MiXCR on the RACE reads. The data show over 35,000 distinct CDR3 sequences, with 10% to 15% seen just once and roughly 2% held by the top ten. The sequencing here drew on whole blood, taken in connection with sensitization to the hapten diphenylcyclopropenone (DPC). These receptors all stem from a middle-aged woman with alopecia areata. Some clones in this sample may be carry-over from other donors' samples. Each CDR3 is given with its conserved first and last residue. A D gene is named only where the DNA matches it firmly. The listing skips clone size in some rows; elsewhere it reads once, few, many or a size class.

many	TRBV12-3/TRBV12-4	TRBJ2-5	TRBD2	TGTGCCAGCAGTCGGGCGCGGGGGGAACAAGAGACCCAGTACTTC	CASSRARGEQETQYF
once	TRBV7-9	TRBJ1-1	-	TGTGCCAGCAGGCCTAAAGACAGGCTGAACACTGAAGCTTTCTTT	CASRPKDRLNTEAFF
-	TRBV28	TRBJ2-3	TRBD2	TGTGCCAGCAGTCCGGCCGGGGGGGGCGCAGATACGCAGTATTTT	CASSPAGGGADTQYF
-	TRBV2	TRBJ2-7	-	TGTGCCAGCATGGACAGAGGGCCAACCGAGCAGTACTTC	CASMDRGPTEQYF
few	TRBV7-7	TRBJ1-5	-	TGTGCCAGCAGCTTATCTCCCGGTCAGCCCCAGCATTTT	CASSLSPGQPQHF
once	TRBV3-1	TRBJ1-2	-	TGTGCCAACAAGGCTTGGGGCTATGGCTACACCTTC	CANKAWGYGYTF
many	TRBV7-9	TRBJ1-1	-	TGTGCCAGCAGCTTAGACATGAACACTGAAGCTTTCTTT	CASSLDMNTEAFF
few	TRBV12-3/TRBV12-4	TRBJ2-2	-	TGTGCCAGCTGGGGCGACGGGGGGCCGAACACCGGGGAGCTGTTTTTT	CASWGDGGPNTGELFF
few	TRBV5-6	TRBJ2-3	TRBD2	TGTGCCAGCAGCTCCGGACTAGCGGGAGGGATAGATACGCAGTATTTT	CASSSGLAGGIDTQYF
many	TRBV3-1	TRBJ1-2	TRBD1	TGTGCCAGCAGCCCGGACAGGGCGGAGGGCTACACCTTC	CASSPDRAEGYTF
-	TRBV27	TRBJ2-5	TRBD1	TGTGCCAGCAGTTTAGAGGGGGCTCAAGAGACCCAGTACTTC	CASSLEGAQETQYF
-	TRBV5-4	TRBJ2-7	-	TGTGCCAGCAGCTTGGCACAGGGCTACGAGCAGTACTTC	CASSLAQGYEQYF
-	TRBV28	TRBJ1-1	-	TGTGCCAGCAGACCCAGTGCGAACACTGAAGCTTTCTTT	CASRPSANTEAFF
-	TRBV20-1	TRBJ2-3	-	TGCAGTGCTGTCCTCACAGATACGCAGTATTTT	CSAVLTDTQYF
few	TRBV7-3	TRBJ1-1	TRBD1	TGTGCCAGCAGCTTACAGGGGGACACTGAAGCTTTCTTT	CASSLQGDTEAFF
few	TRBV5-1	TRBJ1-4	TRBD1	TGCGCCAGCAGCTTTGGACAGGGGGATGAAAAACTGTTTTTT	CASSFGQGDEKLFF
many	TRBV6-5	TRBJ1-1	-	TGTGCCAGCAGTTACTCGGAGGGAATGACTGAAGCTTTCTTT	CASSYSEGMTEAFF
-	TRBV7-2	TRBJ2-2	-	TGTGCCAGCAGCAGGGCGTACGAGCTGTTTTTT	CASSRAYELFF
-	TRBV20-1	TRBJ2-1	-	TGCAGTGTTCCACTGCTGGGCGTGAATGAGCAGTTCTTC	CSVPLLGVNEQFF
many	TRBV12-3/TRBV12-4	TRBJ2-7	TRBD1	TGTGCCAGCAGTTGGACAGGTGGGGTCTACGAGCAGTACTTC	CASSWTGGVYEQYF
-	TRBV29-1	TRBJ2-6	-	TGCAGCGTCAATACTGGGGCCAACGTCCTGACTTTC	CSVNTGANVLTF
few	TRBV3-1	TRBJ2-2	-	TGTGCCAGCAGCCGTAACGGGGGCACCGGGGAGCTGTTTTTT	CASSRNGGTGELFF
few	TRBV7-2	TRBJ2-1	TRBD2	TGTGCCAGCAGCTTACCGGCTAGCGGGGGGGCCGGCAAGCAGTTCTTC	CASSLPASGGAGKQFF
many	TRBV7-9	TRBJ2-7	-	TGTGCCAGCAGCTTGGGGCAGATCTCCTACGAGCAGTACTTC	CASSLGQISYEQYF
-	TRBV4-2	TRBJ2-3	-	TGTGCCAGCAGCCAAGATCCGGGAGTTAGAACAGATACGCAGTATTTT	CASSQDPGVRTDTQYF
many	TRBV7-9	TRBJ2-1	-	TGTGCCCCCGAGGCCCAGGGGTTGTTTGGTGAGCAGTTCTTC	CAPEAQGLFGEQFF
few	TRBV29-1	TRBJ1-1	-	TGCAGCGTTGAAGGACAAAGATTAAACACTGAAGCTTTCTTT	CSVEGQRLNTEAFF
many	TRBV4-2	TRBJ2-3	TRBD2	TGTGCCAGCAGCCAGCTGACTAGCGGGAGGCTGGATACGCAGTATTTT	CASSQLTSGRLDTQYF
few	TRBV29-1	TRBJ1-6	-	TGCAGCGTTGCCTGGGGGGATAATTCACCCCTCCACTTT	CSVAWGDNSPLHF
many	TRBV28	TRBJ2-1	TRBD2	TGTGCCAGCAGTTTGAGGCTAGCGGGGCGCAATGAGCAGTTCTTC	CASSLRLAGRNEQFF
many	TRBV9	TRBJ1-6	-	TGTGCCAGCAGCGTAGCCAATTTGGACTCACCCCTCCACTTT	CASSVANLDSPLHF
-	TRBV28	TRBJ1-6	-	TGTGCCAGCAGTTTTGTTACAGCTAATTCACCCCTCCACTTT	CASSFVTANSPLHF
few	TRBV20-1	TRBJ2-1	TRBD2	TGCAGTGCTAGTGCACTAGCGGGAGGAGCGAATGAGCAGTTCTTC	CSASALAGGANEQFF
many	TRBV18	TRBJ1-3	TRBD1	TGTGCCAGCTCACCACAACTATGGACAGGTACTGGAAACACCATATATTTT	CASSPQLWTGTGNTIYF
-	TRBV4-2	TRBJ1-6	TRBD1	TGTGCCAGCAGCCAGGAGGACAGGGCAGGTTCACCCCTCCACTTT	CASSQEDRAGSPLHF
many	TRBV7-8	TRBJ2-5	-	TGTGCCAGCAGCATCCAAGAGACCCAGTACTTC	CASSIQETQYF
many	TRBV6-2/TRBV6-3	TRBJ1-2	TRBD1	TGTGCCAGCAGCTCTCAGGGGGACTATGGCTACACCTTC	CASSSQGDYGYTF
many	TRBV29-1	TRBJ1-4	TRBD1	TGCAGCGTTGCCAGGGGGCGCGAAAAACTGTTTTTT	CSVARGREKLFF
few	TRBV7-6	TRBJ2-3	-	TGTGCCAGCAGCTTCGGCGGGAGCACAGATACGCAGTATTTT	CASSFGGSTDTQYF
-	TRBV4-1	TRBJ1-2	-	TGCGCCAGCAGCCAGTATACAGGGAACGCCTATGGCTACACCTTC	CASSQYTGNAYGYTF
few	TRBV28	TRBJ1-6	-	TGTGCCAGCAACCGGGGGGCGGGTTCACCCCTCCACTTT	CASNRGAGSPLHF
few	TRBV3-1	TRBJ1-5	-	TGTGCCAGCAGCCAGGCCGGGGAGCCCCAGCATTTT	CASSQAGEPQHF
few	TRBV28	TRBJ2-7	TRBD1	TGTGCCAGCAGTTCCCCCCCCGGGACAGGGGGCTACGAGCAGTACTTC	CASSSPPGTGGYEQYF
-	TRBV28	TRBJ2-3	TRBD2	TGTGCCAGCAGTTATAGTAGCGGGAGGACAGATACGCAGTATTTT	CASSYSSGRTDTQYF